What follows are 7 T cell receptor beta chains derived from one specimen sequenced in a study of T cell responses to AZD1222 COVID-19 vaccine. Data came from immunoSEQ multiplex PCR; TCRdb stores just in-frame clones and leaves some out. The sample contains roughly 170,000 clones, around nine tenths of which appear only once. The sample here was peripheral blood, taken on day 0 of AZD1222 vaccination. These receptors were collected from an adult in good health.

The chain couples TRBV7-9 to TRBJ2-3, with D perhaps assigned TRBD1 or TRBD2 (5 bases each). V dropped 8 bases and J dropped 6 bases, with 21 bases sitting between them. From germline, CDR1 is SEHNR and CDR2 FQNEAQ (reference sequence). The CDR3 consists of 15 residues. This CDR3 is CASGPPGTPGDTQYF. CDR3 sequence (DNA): TGTGCCAGCGGGCCTCCCGGGACCCCCGGGGATACGCAGTATTTT. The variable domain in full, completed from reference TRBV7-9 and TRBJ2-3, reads DTGVSQNPRHKITKRGQNVTFRCDPISEHNRLYWYRQTLGQGPEFLTYFQNEAQLEKSRLLSDRFSAERPKGSFSTLEIQRTEQGDSAMYLCASGPPGTPGDTQYFGPGTRLTVL.

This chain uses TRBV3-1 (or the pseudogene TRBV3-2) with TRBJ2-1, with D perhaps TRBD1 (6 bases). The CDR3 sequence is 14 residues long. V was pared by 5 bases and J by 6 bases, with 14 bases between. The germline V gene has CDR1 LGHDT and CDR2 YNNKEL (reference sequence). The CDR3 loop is CASSSGPGVNEQFF. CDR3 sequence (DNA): TGTGCCAGCAGCTCGGGTCCAGGGGTCAATGAGCAGTTCTTC.

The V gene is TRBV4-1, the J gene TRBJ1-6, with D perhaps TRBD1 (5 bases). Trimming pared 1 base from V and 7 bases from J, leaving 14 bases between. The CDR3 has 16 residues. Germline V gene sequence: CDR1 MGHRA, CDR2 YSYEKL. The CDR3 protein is CASSQVAGPVNSPLHF. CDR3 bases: TGCGCCAGCAGCCAAGTGGCAGGGCCCGTAAATTCACCCCTCCACTTT.

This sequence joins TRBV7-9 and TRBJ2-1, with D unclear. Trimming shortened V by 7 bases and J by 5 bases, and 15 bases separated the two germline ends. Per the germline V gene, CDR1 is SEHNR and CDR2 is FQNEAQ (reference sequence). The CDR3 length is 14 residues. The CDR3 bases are TGTGCCAGCACCCCTCGAGAGTCAAACAATGAGCAGTTCTTC. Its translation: CASTPRESNNEQFF.

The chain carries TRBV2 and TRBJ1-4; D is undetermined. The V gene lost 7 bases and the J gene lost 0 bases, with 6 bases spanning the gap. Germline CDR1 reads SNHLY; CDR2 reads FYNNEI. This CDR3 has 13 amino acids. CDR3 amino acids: CASNLATNEKLFF. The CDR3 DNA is TGTGCCAGCAACCTGGCAACTAATGAAAAACTGTTTTTT. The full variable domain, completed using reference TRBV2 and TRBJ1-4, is EPEVTQTPSHQVTQMGQEVILRCVPISNHLYFYWYRQILGQKVEFLVSFYNNEISEKSEIFDDQFSVERPDGSNFTLKIRSTKLEDSAMYFCASNLATNEKLFFGSGTQLSVL.

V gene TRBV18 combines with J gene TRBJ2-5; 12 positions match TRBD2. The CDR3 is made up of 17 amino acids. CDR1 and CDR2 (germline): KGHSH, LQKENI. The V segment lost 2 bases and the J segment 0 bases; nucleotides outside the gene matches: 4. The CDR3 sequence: CASSPIGLAGYQETQYF. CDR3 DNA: TGTGCCAGCTCACCAATCGGACTAGCGGGGTACCAAGAGACCCAGTACTTC.

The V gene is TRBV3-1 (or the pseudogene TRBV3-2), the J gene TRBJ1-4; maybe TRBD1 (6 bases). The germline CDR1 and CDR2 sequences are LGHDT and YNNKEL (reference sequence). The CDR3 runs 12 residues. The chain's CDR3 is CVTQGGDKKLFF. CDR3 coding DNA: TGTGTTACTCAAGGGGGTGACAAAAAACTGTTTTTT.